This entry is about one T cell receptor (beta chain). Its cognate antigen has yet to be identified. Base qualities are not provided; no much larger clone lies one nucleotide away. This sample is drawn from a study of technical replicates of blood from several donors (TCRdb year 2017). Library construction relied on the immunoSEQ multiplex PCR assay. This is the immuneACCESS table as TCRdb keeps it, with only in-frame sequences that have V and J called. A part of the clones is gone; compared with another copy, unresolved V genes explain less than half, and the rest is unexplained. The sample has around 80,000 clones on record, 95% to 98% of them singletons. Around 0.15% of the sample is taken by the ten largest. V loses 0 bases at its end and J loses 6 bases; junction bases beyond the gene matches: 10. The CDR1 and CDR2 encoded by the germline V gene are SGHDT and YYEEEE. The CDR3 goes from the cysteine to the phenylalanine over 16 residues. Only CDR3 DNA remains: 48 bases, in frame from the first base.

The chain is encoded by TRBV5-6 joined to TRBJ1-1, with 8 middle bases fitting TRBD1. The sequenced material came from T cells isolated from PBMCs. The source of this sequence is a human donor in good health. The base sequence is TGTGCCAGCAGCTTGGCAGGGGGCTTTAGGGAGCCTGAAGCTTTCTTT. Its protein reads: CASSLAGGFREPEAFF.